Described below is a single T cell receptor beta chain sequence and its context. Its antigen remains unknown. Germline and junction disagree at one end, which may indicate a read error. This entry comes from a study of T cell repertoires in cytomegalovirus infection. In TCRdb, the reads were re-called with MiXCR into one record per CDR3 protein. The table has around 450,000 distinct CDR3 sequences, approximately 33% seen once. Germline assignment: CDR1 MNHNY and CDR2 SVGAGI (reference sequence). CDR3 size: 16 residues. Notes on the study in general: Clonotype analysis showed dominance of the ex vivo response by HLA-C-restricted CMV-specific TCR beta clonotypes. CMV carriers having the relevant HLA were flagged by cumulative public TCR beta family frequency.

Sequences were obtained from PBMCs. The chain joins TRBV6-6 to TRBJ1-1, with no clear D. The receptor was derived from a human donor in good health (CMV status not recorded). Some clones in this sample may be carry-over from other donors' samples. CDR3 DNA: TGTGCCAGCAGTTACCAAGGAGGCGGAGGGTACACTGAAGCTTTATTT. Its translation: CASSYQGGGGYTEALF.